This T cell receptor (beta chain) was identified in a study of beta chain features in type 1 diabetes. cDNA synthesis used the whole RNA isolate, giving expressed TCRB sequences. Measured with immunoSEQ multiplex PCR; TCRdb has only the in-frame clones, and not every one. The sample holds over 600,000 clones; roughly 12% are singletons and the top ten take approximately 0.11%. This clone turned up a few times. The antigen is not known. The study, taken as a whole, reports: Across all four CD4+ subsets, people with type 1 diabetes showed modestly shorter TCRB CDR3s.

Trimming cost V 7 bases and J 6 bases; bases outside gene matches: 10. Germline values: CDR1 LNHDA, CDR2 SQIVND (reference sequence). CDR3 size: 15 residues. Sequenced sample: naive CD4+ T cells from blood. The chain joins TRBV19 to TRBJ1-5, with 9 nucleotides matching TRBD1. This clonotype was sampled from a young man with type 1 diabetes. In nucleotides, the CDR3 is TGTGCCAGTACTAAATCCGGGACAGGGCGTCAGCCCCAGCATTTT. Translating gives CASTKSGTGRQPQHF.